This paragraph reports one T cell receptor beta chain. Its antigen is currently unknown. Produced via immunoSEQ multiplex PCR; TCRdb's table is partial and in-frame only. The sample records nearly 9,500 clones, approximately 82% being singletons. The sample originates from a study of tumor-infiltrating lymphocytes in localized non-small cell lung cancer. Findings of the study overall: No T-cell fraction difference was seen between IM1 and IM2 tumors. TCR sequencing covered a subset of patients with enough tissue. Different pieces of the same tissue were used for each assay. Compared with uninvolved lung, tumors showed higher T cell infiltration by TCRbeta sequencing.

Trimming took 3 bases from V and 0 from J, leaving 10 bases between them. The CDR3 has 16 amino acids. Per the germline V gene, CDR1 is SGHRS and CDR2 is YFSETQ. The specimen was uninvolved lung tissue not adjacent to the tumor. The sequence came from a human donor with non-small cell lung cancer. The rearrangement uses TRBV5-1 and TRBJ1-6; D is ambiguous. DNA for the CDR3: TGCGCCAGCAGCTGGACGGGGAGCTCCTATAATTCACCCCTCCACTTT. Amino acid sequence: CASSWTGSSYNSPLHF.